The TCR beta chain under discussion was sequenced for a study of blood T cell repertoires in COVID-19. The germline gives CDR1 LNHDA, CDR2 SQIVND (reference sequence). V was pared by 9 bases and J by 3 bases, with 18 bases between. The CDR3 runs to 14 residues. Sequenced by immunoSEQ multiplex PCR; TCRdb stores in-frame clones only, minus some. The sample carries roughly 170,000 clones, approximately 80% recorded once. This receptor was taken from a man aged 50-60 years who had recovered from COVID-19. The chain recombines TRBV19 with TRBJ2-7, with a weak D call TRBD2 (5 bases). The sequencing input was PBMCs or T cells enriched from blood (not recorded which). The CDR3 loop is CASAQGWTLYEQYF. For the CDR3, the DNA is TGTGCCAGCGCACAAGGTTGGACTCTCTACGAGCAGTACTTC.